A selection of T cell receptor beta chains follows, all from one sample in a study of response to subunit inactivated influenza vaccine. TCRdb redid the calling of the RT-PCR reads with MiXCR, one entry per CDR3 protein. The data show 650,000 to 700,000 distinct CDR3 sequences, approximately 14% seen once. The input for sequencing was PBMCs from blood, taken 12 days after vaccination. The receptors were sampled from a man between 50 and 59 years old who received an inactivated influenza vaccine. The conserved cysteine and the conserved F or W are not part of the CDR3 here. Each record gives: CDR3 protein, clone size, J gene, V gene. The size entry is marked missing in some rows and otherwise reads once, few, many or a size class.

CDR3 protein: ASSPFTGQPNQPQH
clone size: few
J gene: TRBJ1-5
V gene: TRBV28

CDR3 protein: ASSWTSGGGNEQF
clone size: few
J gene: TRBJ2-1
V gene: TRBV12-3/TRBV12-4

CDR3 protein: ASVPSQTNYGYT
clone size: -
J gene: TRBJ1-2
V gene: TRBV18

CDR3 protein: ASSLGGEQF
clone size: many
J gene: TRBJ2-1
V gene: TRBV12-3/TRBV12-4

CDR3 protein: ASSPPDSIRSETQY
clone size: many
J gene: TRBJ2-5
V gene: TRBV18

CDR3 protein: ASSFVVNTEAF
clone size: many
J gene: TRBJ1-1
V gene: TRBV5-1

CDR3 protein: ASKTAYSNQPQH
clone size: -
J gene: TRBJ1-5
V gene: TRBV2

CDR3 protein: AIQQSSNNSPLH
clone size: few
J gene: TRBJ1-6
V gene: TRBV10-3

CDR3 protein: ASRRVANTEAF
clone size: -
J gene: TRBJ1-1
V gene: TRBV6-1

CDR3 protein: ASSSGTHQTQY
clone size: -
J gene: TRBJ2-5
V gene: TRBV7-2

CDR3 protein: ASILRGVTTEAF
clone size: few
J gene: TRBJ1-1
V gene: TRBV28

CDR3 protein: ASRTSGLITDTQY
clone size: few
J gene: TRBJ2-3
V gene: TRBV5-5

CDR3 protein: ASSLTSGQSSYEQY
clone size: -
J gene: TRBJ2-7
V gene: TRBV5-1

CDR3 protein: ASSPDGRGPQH
clone size: -
J gene: TRBJ1-5
V gene: TRBV5-1